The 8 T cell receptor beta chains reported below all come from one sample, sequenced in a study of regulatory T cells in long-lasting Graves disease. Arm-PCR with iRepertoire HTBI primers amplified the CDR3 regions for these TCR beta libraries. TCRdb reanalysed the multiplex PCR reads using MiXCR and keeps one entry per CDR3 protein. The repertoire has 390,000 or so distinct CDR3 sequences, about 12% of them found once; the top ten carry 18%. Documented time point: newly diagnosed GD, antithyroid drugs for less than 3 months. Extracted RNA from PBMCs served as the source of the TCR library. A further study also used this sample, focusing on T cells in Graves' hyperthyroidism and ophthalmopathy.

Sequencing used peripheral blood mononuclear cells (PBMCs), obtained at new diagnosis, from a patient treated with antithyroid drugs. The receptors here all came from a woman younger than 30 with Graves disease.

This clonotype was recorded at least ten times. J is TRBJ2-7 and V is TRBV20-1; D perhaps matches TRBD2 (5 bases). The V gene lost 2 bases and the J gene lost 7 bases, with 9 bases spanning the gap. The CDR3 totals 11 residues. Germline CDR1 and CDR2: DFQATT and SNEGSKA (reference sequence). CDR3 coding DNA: TGCAGTGCTAGACCCCGGGGAGAGCAGTACTTC. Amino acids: CSARPRGEQYF.

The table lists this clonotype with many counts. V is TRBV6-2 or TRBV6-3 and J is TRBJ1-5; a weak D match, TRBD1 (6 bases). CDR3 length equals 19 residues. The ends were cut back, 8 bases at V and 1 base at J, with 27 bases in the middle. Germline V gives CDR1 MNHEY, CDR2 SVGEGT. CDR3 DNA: TGTGCCAGCCAAAATCCTCCCCGACAGGCTTCCTCAAGCAATCAGCCCCAGCATTTT. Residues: CASQNPPRQASSSNQPQHF.

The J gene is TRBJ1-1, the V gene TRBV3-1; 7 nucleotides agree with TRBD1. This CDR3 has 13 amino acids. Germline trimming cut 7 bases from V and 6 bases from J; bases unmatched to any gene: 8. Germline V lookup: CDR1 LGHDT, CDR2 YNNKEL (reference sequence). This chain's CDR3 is CASKPTGVPEAFF. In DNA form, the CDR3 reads TGTGCCAGCAAACCAACAGGGGTTCCTGAAGCTTTCTTT.

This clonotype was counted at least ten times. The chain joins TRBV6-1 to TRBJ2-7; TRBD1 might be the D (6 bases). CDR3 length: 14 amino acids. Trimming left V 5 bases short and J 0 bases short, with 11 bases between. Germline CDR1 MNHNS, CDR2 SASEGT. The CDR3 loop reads CASSPPDSSYEQYV. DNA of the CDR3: TGTGCCAGCAGTCCCCCGGACAGCTCCTACGAGCAGTACGTC.

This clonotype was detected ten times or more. CDR3 DNA: TGTGCCAGCAGTTTACCCCCTCCCCGGAACACTGAAGCTTTCTTT. It specifies CASSLPPPRNTEAFF. This chain connects TRBV12-3 or TRBV12-4 to TRBJ1-1; no clear D gene. V shed 2 bases and J shed 1 base, with 11 bases lying between them. The CDR3 has 15 residues.

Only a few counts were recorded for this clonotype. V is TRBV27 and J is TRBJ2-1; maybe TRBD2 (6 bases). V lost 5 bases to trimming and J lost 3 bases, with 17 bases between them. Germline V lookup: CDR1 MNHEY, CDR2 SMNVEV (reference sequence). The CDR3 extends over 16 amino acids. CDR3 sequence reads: CASSPRGGVDYNEQFF. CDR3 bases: TGTGCCAGCAGTCCCAGAGGAGGGGTGGACTACAATGAGCAGTTCTTC.

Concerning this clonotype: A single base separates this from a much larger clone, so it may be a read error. As DNA, the CDR3 is TGTGCCAGCGGTACGGACAGACGGCCTAAAGAGACCCAGTACTTC. It yields the protein CASGTDRRPKETQYF. The chain carries TRBV2 and TRBJ2-5; D might be TRBD1 (6 bases). The germline V gene encodes CDR1 SNHLY and CDR2 FYNNEI. The CDR3 is 15 residues long. The V gene lost 8 bases and the J gene lost 3 bases, with 19 bases spanning the gap.

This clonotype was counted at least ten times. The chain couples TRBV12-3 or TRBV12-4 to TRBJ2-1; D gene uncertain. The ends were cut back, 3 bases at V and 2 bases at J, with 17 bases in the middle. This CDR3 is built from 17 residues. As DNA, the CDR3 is TGTGCCAGCAGTTTTCTCAGTATAGCCCCGCCCTACAATGAGCAGTTCTTC. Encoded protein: CASSFLSIAPPYNEQFF.